The 20 T cell receptor beta chains below were found in one sample sequenced in a study of T cell changes during pregnancy in multiple sclerosis. Here immunoSEQ multiplex PCR was the method, and the copy in TCRdb shows in-frame clones only, minus some. Found here are more than 60,000 clones, roughly 90% of them singletons; the top ten hold about 0.88%. Sequenced here: peripheral blood, sampled before pregnancy. The receptor source for this set is a female donor with multiple sclerosis, enrolled in a pregnancy study.

CDR3 nucleotide sequence: TGTGCCAGCAGCGTTAGGGGGGGACTAGCAGGCGGGGAGCTGTTTTTT. Translated: CASSVRGGLAGGELFF. The chain links TRBV11-2 to TRBJ2-2; 9 bases line up with TRBD2. V trimming: 5 bases; J trimming: 7 bases; junction bases outside the gene matches: 11. The CDR3 loop spans 16 amino acids. Per germline, CDR1 SGHAT and CDR2 FQNNGV.

The chain carries TRBV6-1 and TRBJ1-5; no clear D gene. The CDR3 length is 12 residues. V dropped 3 bases and J dropped 6 bases, with 6 bases sitting between them. The germline CDR1 and CDR2 sequences are MNHNS and SASEGT. The CDR3 region is CASSEGRQPQHF. CDR3 DNA: TGTGCCAGCAGTGAGGGCCGTCAGCCCCAGCATTTT.

This clone appeared a few times. This chain's CDR3 is CATSGELDQPQHF. For the CDR3, the DNA is TGTGCCACTTCAGGGGAATTAGATCAGCCCCAGCATTTT. V is TRBV19 and J is TRBJ1-5; the D gene is possibly TRBD1 (6 bases). This CDR3 comprises 13 residues. V lost 10 bases to trimming and J lost 5 bases, with 15 bases between them. Per germline, CDR1 LNHDA and CDR2 SQIVND (reference sequence).

The rearrangement links TRBV6-5 to TRBJ2-2; D not certain. Looked up from germline, CDR1 is MNHEY and CDR2 is SVGAGI. V lost 5 bases, J lost 4 bases, and 5 bases lay in between. This CDR3 contains 12 residues. The CDR3 bases are TGTGCCAGCAGTCTGTCCACCGGGGAGCTGTTTTTT. Translation gives CASSLSTGELFF.

In nucleotides, the CDR3 is TGTGCCAGCAGCCCTGGGGCAGAGACCCAGTACTTC. Translation: CASSPGAETQYF. The chain links TRBV7-6 to TRBJ2-5; a possible D gene is TRBD1 (5 bases). With 5 bases removed from V and 4 bases from J, the gap between germline ends came to 8 bases. There are 12 residues in the CDR3. Germline loops: CDR1 SGHVS, CDR2 FNYEAQ.

The rearrangement links TRBV30 to TRBJ1-2, with D hard to call. CDR1 and CDR2 from the germline V gene are GTSNPN and SVGIG (reference sequence). The CDR3 has 10 amino acids. V lost 7 bases and J lost 8, with 11 bases in between. DNA for the CDR3: TGTGCCTCCCTCAGAGGGGGCTACACCTTC. Its protein product is CASLRGGYTF.

The chain combines TRBV5-6 with TRBJ1-5, with no clear D. CDR1 is SGHDT, CDR2 YYEEEE, per germline. The V end was cut by 4 bases, the J end by 1 base, with 12 bases between. The CDR3 contains 15 residues. CDR3 loop: CASSRRVGSNQPQHF. The CDR3 DNA follows: TGTGCCAGCAGCCGACGGGTTGGCAGCAATCAGCCCCAGCATTTT.

This chain joins TRBV10-2 and TRBJ2-5; D is unclear. V was shortened by 10 bases and J by 0 bases, with 3 bases between the two germline ends. The CDR3 extends over 10 amino acids. Germline CDR1 reads WSHSY; CDR2 reads SAAADI. The DNA of the CDR3 is TGCGCCACCTACCAAGAGACCCAGTACTTC. Translation gives CATYQETQYF.

This chain uses TRBV19 with TRBJ1-5; 8 positions agree with TRBD1. CDR1 and CDR2 (germline): LNHDA, SQIVND (reference sequence). CDR3 length equals 16 residues. The V gene end was trimmed by 4 bases and the J gene end by 4 bases; junction bases not matched to a gene: 9. The CDR3 reads CASSNHQGAGNQPQHF. The CDR3 nucleotides read TGTGCCAGTAGTAATCACCAGGGGGCTGGGAATCAGCCCCAGCATTTT.

This chain links TRBV2 with TRBJ2-2; weak D call: TRBD1 (6 bases). Germline CDR1 SNHLY, CDR2 FYNNEI. V was shortened by 3 bases and J by 4 bases, with 12 bases between the two germline ends. CDR3 length: 15 residues. The chain's CDR3 is CASSDWGPGTGELFF. The CDR3 DNA reads as TGTGCCAGCAGTGATTGGGGGCCGGGCACCGGGGAGCTGTTTTTT. The whole variable domain, filled in from reference TRBV2 and TRBJ2-2, reads EPEVTQTPSHQVTQMGQEVILRCVPISNHLYFYWYRQILGQKVEFLVSFYNNEISEKSEIFDDQFSVERPDGSNFTLKIRSTKLEDSAMYFCASSDWGPGTGELFFGEGSRLTVL.

This rearrangement joins TRBV27 to TRBJ1-6; tentatively, D is TRBD1 (5 bases). The CDR3 totals 14 residues. V gave up 2 bases and J gave up 7 bases, with 9 bases separating them. Germline V gene sequence: CDR1 MNHEY, CDR2 SMNVEV (reference sequence). The CDR3 DNA reads as TGTGCCAGCAGTTTAGGGTCAGGGAATTCACCCCTCCACTTT. It translates to CASSLGSGNSPLHF.

CDR3 in DNA: TGTGCCAGCAGCGTAGTCCCCGGGACTAGGGACGAGCAGTACTTC. As protein: CASSVVPGTRDEQYF. The genes are TRBV9 and TRBJ2-7, with 8 bases fitting TRBD2. The CDR3 has 15 residues. Germline assignment: CDR1 SGDLS and CDR2 YYNGEE. J gave up 5 bases and V 0 bases, and 7 bases lay outside the gene matches.

Regarding this clone: One junction end disagrees with the germline gene, perhaps due to a read error. V is TRBV7-7 and J is TRBJ2-2, with D possibly TRBD1 on 5 matching bases. Germline V CDR1 and CDR2: SSHAT, FNYEAQ (reference sequence). The CDR3 is made up of 13 amino acids. The CDR3 region has the DNA TGTGCTAGCAGCTCCATGGGGCCCGGGGAGCTGTTTTTT. This sequence encodes CASSSMGPGELFF.

The genes are TRBV18 and TRBJ1-4, with D possibly TRBD1 on 5 matching bases. CDR1 is KGHSH and CDR2 is LQKENI in the germline V gene. The CDR3 is 16 residues long. The V gene lost 2 bases and the J gene lost 1 base, with 11 bases spanning the gap. CDR3 sequence: CASSPSRGGTNEKLFF. In nucleotides, the CDR3 is TGTGCCAGCTCACCAAGCCGGGGGGGAACTAATGAAAAACTGTTTTTT.

The V gene is TRBV25-1, the J gene TRBJ2-2, with 7 nucleotides matching TRBD1. Germline values: CDR1 MGHDK, CDR2 SYGVNS. The CDR3 has 14 residues. The V and J ends lost 2 bases and 6 bases, in that order; junction bases with no gene match: 3. This chain's CDR3 is CASSEPDRAGELFF. CDR3 coding DNA: TGTGCCAGCAGTGAACCTGACAGGGCCGGGGAGCTGTTTTTT.

The CDR3 DNA follows: TGTGCCAGCAGTTTGCGGGGGGCCTACAATGAGCAGTTCTTC. Protein: CASSLRGAYNEQFF. The rearrangement uses TRBV27 and TRBJ2-1; 8 bases are shared with TRBD2. Per the germline V gene, CDR1 is MNHEY and CDR2 is SMNVEV (reference sequence). The V and J ends lost 3 bases and 2 bases, in that order; junction bases with no gene match: 0. This CDR3 is built from 14 residues.

V and J are TRBV27 and TRBJ2-5; 9 nucleotides line up with TRBD2. The V gene's germline CDR1 is MNHEY and CDR2 SMNVEV (reference sequence). The V gene end was trimmed by 4 bases and the J gene end by 3 bases; junction bases not matched to a gene: 9. The CDR3 extends over 16 amino acids. The CDR3 reads CASSSIGTSSKETQYF. In DNA, the CDR3 is TGTGCCAGCAGTTCCATAGGGACTAGCAGTAAAGAGACCCAGTACTTC.

The chain joins TRBV30 to TRBJ2-1, with TRBD2 identical over 16 bases. After removal of 5 bases from V and 10 bases from J, the junction contained 2 bases not matched to a gene. This CDR3 comprises 13 residues. Germline CDR1 reads GTSNPN; CDR2 reads SVGIG (reference sequence). This CDR3 reads CAWAGLAGGEQFF. The CDR3, as DNA: TGTGCCTGGGCGGGACTAGCGGGGGGGGAGCAGTTCTTC. Full variable domain (missing parts from reference TRBV30 and TRBJ2-1): SQTIHQWPATLVQPVGSPLSLECTVEGTSNPNLYWYRQAAGRGLQLLFYSVGIGQISSEVPQNLSASRPQDRQFILSSKKLLLSDSGFYLCAWAGLAGGEQFFGPGTRLTVL.

V and J are TRBV6-1 and TRBJ1-3, with a possible D match to TRBD1 (5 bases). V lost 4 bases, J lost 0 bases, and 19 bases lay in between. In germline, CDR1 is MNHNS, CDR2 SASEGT. CDR3 length: 18 amino acids. The CDR3 sequence: CASSVWTRQFFSGNTIYF. CDR3 DNA: TGTGCCAGCAGTGTTTGGACCCGACAGTTTTTCTCTGGAAACACCATATATTTT.

V is TRBV11-2 and J is TRBJ1-2; D is undetermined. CDR3 length: 14 residues. The V and J ends lost 1 base and 2 bases respectively, with 8 bases between them. Germline V gives CDR1 SGHAT, CDR2 FQNNGV. The CDR3 region has the DNA TGTGCCAGCAGCTTAGCGGGTGGGAACTATGGCTACACCTTC. It translates to CASSLAGGNYGYTF.